The clone carrying this T cell receptor beta chain was recorded many times. The junction departs from germline at one end; a sequencing error may be responsible. The data belong to a study of blood T cells in healthy people across ages. Sample-barcoded 5' priming and a J-beta primer mix drove a second PCR of 7 to 11 cycles. TCRdb independently ran MiXCR on the 5' RACE reads; one entry per CDR3 protein. The sample consists of some 800,000 distinct CDR3 sequences, approximately 25% of them appearing once. The total RNA that was extracted per sample amounted to at least 5 micrograms. This sample also appeared in a second study, on T cells of mothers and their children.

The sequenced sample was blood. The clonotype comes from a boy younger than 18 in good health.

The chain's CDR3 is CASSLGQGFTGELFF. In DNA, the CDR3 is TGTGCCAGCAGCTTGGGGCAGGGTTTCACCGGGGAGTTGTTTTTT. V usage is TRBV11-2 and J usage is TRBJ2-2; perhaps D is TRBD1 or TRBD2 (5 bases each). Germline CDR1 and CDR2: SGHAT and FQNNGV. This CDR3 is 15 amino acids long. Drawing the rest from reference TRBV11-2 and TRBJ2-2, the complete variable domain is EAGVAQSPRYKIIEKRQSVAFWCNPISGHATLYWYQQILGQGPKLLIQFQNNGVVDDSQLPKDRFSAERLKGVDSTLKIQPAKLEDSAVYLCASSLGQGFTGELFFGEGSRLTVL.